Shown below are 30 T cell receptor beta chains from a single sample sequenced in a study of regulatory T cells in long-lasting Graves disease. Both iRepertoire HTBI primers and Arm-PCR of CDR3 regions were used to build the TCR beta libraries. TCRdb re-analysed the multiplex PCR reads in MiXCR, keeping a single row per CDR3 protein. The sample yields around 250,000 distinct CDR3 sequences, 18% seen once. Time point described: newly diagnosed GD, antithyroid drugs for less than 3 months. Isolated PBMC RNA provided the starting material for the TCR library. The sample also formed part of further work on T cells in Graves' hyperthyroidism and ophthalmopathy.

Source: peripheral blood mononuclear cells (PBMCs), taken at new diagnosis, from a patient treated with antithyroid drugs. The receptors shown here come from a woman aged 25 to 45 with Graves disease.

In this sample, this clonotype turned up many times. One end of the junction varies from germline; a read error may be responsible. The chain recombines TRBV6-1 with TRBJ1-3; possibly TRBD1 for D (5 bases). The CDR3 contains 14 residues. Per the germline V gene, CDR1 is MNHNS and CDR2 is SASEGT. The CDR3 sequence: CASSRDFSGNTIYF. The CDR3 nucleotides are TGCGCCAGCAGCCGGGACTTCTCTGGAAACACCATATATTTT.

This clonotype has ten or more counts. The genes are TRBV20-1 and TRBJ1-4; D unresolved. The germline V and J ends were trimmed by 5 bases and 2 bases, with 12 bases remaining between them. In germline, CDR1 is DFQATT, CDR2 SNEGSKA (reference sequence). This CDR3 is built from 14 residues. The CDR3 sequence is CSAANEATNEKLFF. CDR3 DNA sequence: TGCAGTGCTGCAAATGAGGCTACTAATGAAAAACTGTTTTTT.

As to this clonotype: This CDR3 fails to terminate in the conserved phenylalanine or tryptophan, so it likely reflects a read error. The chain has TRBV14 and TRBJ1-2; a possible D gene is TRBD1 (5 bases). The V end was cut by 1 base, the J end by 4 bases, with 13 bases between. CDR1 is SGHDN, CDR2 FVKESK, per germline. The CDR3 sequence is 15 residues long. The CDR3: CASSQALGASYGYTL. CDR3 DNA: TGTGCCAGCAGCCAAGCGTTAGGGGCCTCCTATGGCTACACCCTC.

Of note for this clonotype: A much larger clone differs by one base, so this may be a read error. This chain joins TRBV24-1 and TRBJ1-2; D is possibly TRBD1 (5 bases). Germline V CDR1 and CDR2: KGHDR, SFDVKD. Trimming removed 7 bases at V and 8 bases at J, with 13 bases between. The CDR3 loop spans 12 amino acids. The CDR3 DNA sequence: TGTGCCACCAGGGACACGGGTGGCGGCTACACCTTC. Translating it yields CATRDTGGGYTF.

This chain connects TRBV6-1 to TRBJ2-7; D uncertain. Trimming took 0 bases from V and 13 from J, leaving 19 bases between them. CDR1 and CDR2 from the germline V gene are MNHNS and SASEGT. CDR3 size: 14 residues. The CDR3 sequence: CASSEAQLTSTVYF. CDR3 DNA: TGTGCCAGCAGTGAAGCGCAGCTTACCTCTACTGTATACTTC.

The J gene is TRBJ2-7, the V gene TRBV12-3 or TRBV12-4; TRBD2 might be the D (7 bases). V lost 3 bases to trimming and J lost 4 bases, with 19 bases between them. The CDR3 consists of 16 residues. Here the CDR3 DNA reads TGTGCCAGCAGTTTTTCCCGAGAGGGGGGGCCATACGAGCAGTACTTC. Its protein product is CASSFSREGGPYEQYF.

V and J are TRBV12-3 or TRBV12-4 and TRBJ1-1; possibly TRBD1 for D (5 bases). Trimming left V 5 bases short and J 4 bases short, with 20 bases between. The CDR3 spans 16 residues. CDR3 in DNA: TGTGCCAGCAGTGCGGCCGGGATAGGGGAGGGCACTGAAGCTTTCTTT. Amino acids: CASSAAGIGEGTEAFF.

This clonotype was seen only a few times. This chain links TRBV15 with TRBJ2-5; D gene unclear. Germline V gene data show CDR1 as LNHNV and CDR2 as YYDKDF (reference sequence). The CDR3 consists of 15 residues. The ends were cut back, 1 base at V and 2 bases at J, with 11 bases in the middle. The CDR3 region has the DNA TGTGCCACCAGCAGAGTCGTTTCAGCACAAGAGACCCAGTACTTC. It specifies CATSRVVSAQETQYF.

This chain connects TRBV20-1 to TRBJ1-2, with 11 bases aligning to TRBD1. The ends lost 5 bases at V and 11 bases at J; junction bases unmatched: 7. Per the germline V gene, CDR1 is DFQATT and CDR2 is SNEGSKA (reference sequence). This CDR3 is built from 12 residues. The CDR3 sequence: CSAPGTGGGYTF. In nucleotides, the CDR3 is TGCAGTGCTCCCGGGACAGGGGGGGGGTACACCTTC.

This clonotype occurred many times. CDR3 in amino acids: CASSDRTQSNEQYF. CDR3 bases: TGTGCCAGCAGTGACAGGACCCAATCCAACGAGCAGTACTTC. V is TRBV6-2 or TRBV6-3 and J is TRBJ2-7; weak D call: TRBD1 (6 bases). The CDR3 sequence is 14 residues long. The germline CDR1 and CDR2 sequences are MNHEY and SVGEGT. Trimming left V 5 bases short and J 5 bases short, with 16 bases between.

In its sample, this clonotype was seen many times. The rearrangement uses TRBV6-1 and TRBJ2-7, with D unresolved. Trimming removed 6 bases from V and 5 bases from J, with 8 bases in between. CDR1 is MNHNS, CDR2 SASEGT, per germline. The CDR3 is made up of 11 amino acids. The CDR3 region is CASSHQHEQYF. The CDR3, as DNA: TGTGCCAGCAGCCATCAGCACGAGCAGTACTTC.

This clonotype was picked up many times. This rearrangement joins TRBV5-1 to TRBJ1-2, with D maybe TRBD1 (5 bases). Trimming left V 5 bases short and J 4 bases short, with 12 bases between. Germline CDR1 and CDR2: SGHRS and YFSETQ. The CDR3 totals 13 residues. CDR3 sequence (DNA): TGCGCCAGCAGATCGTCAGGGATCTATGGCTACACCTTC. Translated: CASRSSGIYGYTF.

Many counts were recorded for this clonotype. This chain uses TRBV24-1 with TRBJ2-1; no clear D gene. Germline lookup yields CDR1 KGHDR and CDR2 SFDVKD. This CDR3 comprises 16 residues. V dropped 4 bases and J dropped 2 bases, with 14 bases sitting between them. The CDR3 region has the DNA TGTGCCACCAGTGACCCCAGACGTACGGCCTACAATGAGCAGTTCTTC. Translation: CATSDPRRTAYNEQFF.

This clonotype was detected only a few times. The chain carries TRBV5-8 and TRBJ1-1; D perhaps matches TRBD1 (6 bases). The germline V gene encodes CDR1 SGHTS and CDR2 YDEGEE. CDR3 length equals 14 residues. V dropped 6 bases and J dropped 6 bases, with 18 bases sitting between them. The CDR3: CASNFRGRVSEAFF. The CDR3 region has the DNA TGTGCCAGCAACTTTCGGGGGCGCGTATCTGAAGCTTTCTTT. The full variable domain, completed using reference TRBV5-8 and TRBJ1-1, is EAGVTQSPTHLIKTRGQQATLRCSPISGHTSVYWYQQALGLGLQFLLWYDEGEERNRGNFPPRFSGRQFPNYSSELNVNALELEDSALYLCASNFRGRVSEAFFGQGTRLTVV.

This clonotype was found once. V is TRBV28 and J is TRBJ1-1; 8 nucleotides match TRBD1. The CDR3 runs 14 residues. J gave up 5 bases and V 6 bases, and 8 bases lay outside the gene matches. Looked up from germline, CDR1 is MDHEN and CDR2 is SYDVKM. The CDR3 sequence is CASRHRGGETEAFF. CDR3 DNA sequence: TGTGCCAGCAGACACAGGGGGGGAGAAACTGAAGCTTTCTTT.

V usage is TRBV19 and J usage is TRBJ1-3; 9 bases align to TRBD1. Germline CDR1 LNHDA, CDR2 SQIVND (reference sequence). The V segment lost 9 bases and the J segment 8 bases; nucleotides outside the gene matches: 11. The CDR3 loop spans 14 amino acids. CDR3 loop: CASRPPGQGDTIYF. CDR3 DNA sequence: TGTGCCAGCAGACCCCCGGGACAGGGAGACACCATATATTTT.

This clonotype came up many times. V and J are TRBV16 and TRBJ1-4; D perhaps matches TRBD1 (6 bases). CDR1 is KGHSY, CDR2 FQNENV, per germline. V was clipped by 5 bases and J by 1 base, with 14 bases between them. CDR3 length: 16 residues. The CDR3 sequence: CASSANREGTNEKLFF. The DNA for the CDR3 is TGTGCCAGCAGCGCGAACAGGGAGGGAACTAATGAAAAACTGTTTTTT.

The table lists this clonotype with many counts. The chain couples TRBV6-1 to TRBJ1-6; D might be TRBD1 (6 bases). Looked up from germline, CDR1 is MNHNS and CDR2 is SASEGT. V lost 6 bases and J 10 bases, leaving 16 bases between the germline ends. The CDR3 covers 14 residues. The CDR3 bases are TGTGCCAGCAGAAACAGGGTATCGTTCTCACCCCTCCACTTT. It encodes CASRNRVSFSPLHF.

This clonotype was seen repeatedly, ten times or more. The V call is TRBV5-6, the J call TRBJ2-3, with TRBD2 identical over 9 bases. The CDR3 totals 15 residues. CDR1 is SGHDT and CDR2 is YYEEEE in the germline V gene. After removal of 1 base from V and 4 bases from J, the junction contained 4 bases not matched to a gene. This chain's CDR3 is CASSLKLAGSDTQYF. CDR3 nucleotides: TGTGCCAGCAGCTTGAAGCTAGCGGGGTCAGATACGCAGTATTTT.

As regards this clonotype: A read error is possible here, since a much larger clone lies one base away. V gene TRBV9 combines with J gene TRBJ2-3; 10 positions match TRBD2. The CDR3 length is 17 residues. The germline V gene encodes CDR1 SGDLS and CDR2 YYNGEE. The DNA of the CDR3 is TGTACCAGCAGCGTGTCAGGGGCCAGCGGGGGGGAAGGTACGCAGTATTTT. It encodes CTSSVSGASGGEGTQYF. The variable domain in full, with the rest retrieved from reference TRBV9 and TRBJ2-3, is DSGVTQTPKHLITATGQRVTLRCSPRSGDLSVYWYQQSLDQGLQFLIQYYNGEERAKGNILERFSAQQFPDLHSELNLSSLELGDSALYFCTSSVSGASGGEGTQYFGPGTRLTVL.

This clonotype came up many times. The chain has TRBV3-1 and TRBJ2-5; D may match TRBD1 or TRBD2 (6 bases each). Germline V gives CDR1 LGHDT, CDR2 YNNKEL (reference sequence). V lost 5 bases and J 5 bases, leaving 12 bases between the germline ends. The CDR3 contains 13 residues. CDR3 in DNA: TGTGCCAGCAGCTCAAGGGGGGCGGAGACCCAGTACTTC. Translation gives CASSSRGAETQYF.

This clonotype was seen ten or more times. This chain connects TRBV7-9 to TRBJ2-3; D uncertain. V was clipped by 5 bases and J by 11 bases, with 17 bases between them. Germline assignment: CDR1 SEHNR and CDR2 FQNEAQ (reference sequence). The CDR3 totals 13 residues. CDR3 in DNA: TGTGCCAGCAGCACCCGGGCAACCCGAGTGCAGTATTTT. This translates into CASSTRATRVQYF.

This chain connects TRBV3-1 to TRBJ1-6, with unresolved D. This CDR3 contains 14 residues. V was cut by 5 bases and J by 0 bases, with 5 bases left in between. Germline V gene lookup returns CDR1 LGHDT and CDR2 YNNKEL (reference sequence). CDR3 region: CASSRNSYNSPLHF. The CDR3 coding sequence is TGTGCCAGCAGCAGGAACTCCTATAATTCACCCCTCCACTTT.

This clonotype is labeled as medium-sized (0.01 to 0.1%). The chain has TRBV2 and TRBJ2-1; possibly TRBD2 for D (6 bases). This CDR3 contains 12 residues. V dropped 6 bases and J dropped 8 bases, with 11 bases sitting between them. Germline CDR1 SNHLY, CDR2 FYNNEI. The CDR3 spells CASRVEGDEQFF. DNA for the CDR3: TGTGCCAGCAGGGTGGAGGGTGATGAGCAGTTCTTC.

This chain joins TRBV25-1 and TRBJ1-6; 8 bases line up with TRBD1. The CDR3 has 15 amino acids. Germline lookup yields CDR1 MGHDK and CDR2 SYGVNS. V lost 6 bases to trimming and J lost 10 bases; unmatched junction nucleotides: 11. CDR3 in amino acids: CASSERTGYRSPLHF. The CDR3 DNA reads TGTGCCAGCAGCGAACGGACAGGGTATCGGTCACCCCTCCACTTT.

At least ten counts were recorded for this clonotype. This chain joins TRBV6-5 and TRBJ2-7, with D possibly matching TRBD2 (5 bases). Trimming removed 0 bases at V and 6 bases at J, with 9 bases between. The CDR3 is made up of 13 amino acids. Per the germline V gene, CDR1 is MNHEY and CDR2 is SVGAGI. CDR3 region: CASSYSTRGEQYF. The CDR3 DNA reads as TGTGCCAGCAGTTACTCGACCCGGGGCGAGCAGTACTTC.

This clonotype occurred many times. V is TRBV9 and J is TRBJ2-7; TRBD1 matches at 7 bases. With 4 bases clipped from V and 2 bases from J, the junction kept 6 bases outside the gene matches. This CDR3 has 14 residues. Germline loops: CDR1 SGDLS, CDR2 YYNGEE. This chain's CDR3 is CASSLDRFPYEQYF. The CDR3 DNA follows: TGTGCCAGCAGCCTGGACAGGTTCCCCTACGAGCAGTACTTC.

This clonotype was counted ten times or more. The chain uses TRBV18 and TRBJ1-1, with a tentative D call TRBD1 (6 bases). V was pared by 2 bases and J by 6 bases, with 16 bases between. Looked up from germline, CDR1 is KGHSH and CDR2 is LQKENI. The CDR3 covers 15 residues. The CDR3 loop is CASSPLGQSGSEAFF. For the CDR3, the DNA is TGTGCCAGCTCACCATTAGGACAGTCGGGCTCTGAAGCTTTCTTT.

This clonotype was picked up a small number of times. The V gene is TRBV4-2, the J gene TRBJ1-3; D is ambiguous. Germline V lookup: CDR1 LGHNA, CDR2 YNFKEQ. CDR3 size: 15 residues. V gave up 0 bases and J gave up 0 bases, with 6 bases separating them. CDR3 in amino acids: CASSQDRNSGNTIYF. In DNA, the CDR3 is TGTGCCAGCAGCCAAGACCGGAACTCTGGAAACACCATATATTTT.

This clonotype was seen ten or more times. The chain employs TRBV12-3 or TRBV12-4 and TRBJ2-2; D may be TRBD2 (5 bases). This CDR3 contains 16 residues. V was pared by 6 bases and J by 3 bases, with 17 bases between. The CDR3 spells CASRTFWEMDTGELFF. CDR3 in DNA: TGTGCCAGCAGGACCTTTTGGGAGATGGACACCGGGGAGCTGTTTTTT.